The rows below give T cell receptor beta chains drawn from one sample of a study of identifying expanded T cells in peripheral blood. Repertoires were generated with immunoSEQ multiplex PCR, while TCRdb's copy carries only in-frame clones and drops some. The data show about 90,000 clones, with roughly 86% seen just once and 5.6% held by the top ten. The sample taken for sequencing was blood. Receptor source: a person aged 18 to 75 in good health. CDR3s include the opening cysteine and the closing phenylalanine or tryptophan. The order of the fields is clone size, V gene, D gene, J gene, CDR3 DNA, CDR3 protein. A D gene is named only where the DNA matches it firmly. Part of the rows lack a size; the others show once, few, many or a class for expanded clones.

>-|TRBV4-3|-|TRBJ2-3
TGCGCCAGCAGCCAAGATCGGGCGGGGTTCACAGATACGCAGTATTTT
CASSQDRAGFTDTQYF
>-|TRBV10-3|-|TRBJ2-6
TGTGCCATCAGACGAAGCCTCTCTGGGGCCAACGTCCTGACTTTC
CAIRRSLSGANVLTF
>-|TRBV28|-|TRBJ1-6
TGTGCCAGCAGACTAAACTACTATAATTCACCCCTCCACTTT
CASRLNYYNSPLHF
>-|TRBV27|-|TRBJ2-7
TGTGCCAGCAGTTTCCAGGGGCCGGGCGACGAGCAGTACTTC
CASSFQGPGDEQYF
>-|TRBV7-6|TRBD1|TRBJ1-2
TGTGCCAGCAGCCGCGACAGGGGGCACGGCTACACCTTC
CASSRDRGHGYTF
>-|TRBV2|-|TRBJ1-2
TGTGCCAGCAGGGTCCGGGATTCGGGCTATGGCTACACCTTC
CASRVRDSGYGYTF
>-|TRBV28|-|TRBJ2-5
TGTGCCAGCAGGGTACAGGGTCAAGAGACCCAGTACTTC
CASRVQGQETQYF
>-|TRBV30|TRBD1|TRBJ2-2
TGTGCCTGGAGTTGGACAGGAACCGGGGAGCTGTTTTTT
CAWSWTGTGELFF
>-|TRBV7-6|-|TRBJ2-5
TGTGCCAGCGGCCCCGGGGGAGGTATAGAGACCCAGTACTTC
CASGPGGGIETQYF
>-|TRBV7-9|-|TRBJ1-4
TGTGCCAGCAGCGCCAGAGGGACGGCAACTAATGAAAAACTGTTTTTT
CASSARGTATNEKLFF
>-|TRBV9|-|TRBJ1-5
TGTGCCAGCAGCGTAGGGGGGAGGAGCAATCAGCCCCAGCATTTT
CASSVGGRSNQPQHF
>-|TRBV19|-|TRBJ2-2
TGTGCCAGTAGTATATTCAGGGGGAACACCGGGGAGCTGTTTTTT
CASSIFRGNTGELFF
>-|TRBV7-9|-|TRBJ1-2
TGTGCCAGCAGCCTGGACTTTGCCGACCTCTATGGCTACACCTTC
CASSLDFADLYGYTF
>-|TRBV10-2|-|TRBJ1-6
TGCGCCAGCAGTGAGTCGGGGCAGGGAAATTCACCCCTCCACTTT
CASSESGQGNSPLHF
>-|TRBV15|-|TRBJ2-5
TGTGCCACCAGCAGAGATGTTTCGGGGACCCAGTACTTC
CATSRDVSGTQYF
>once|TRBV2|-|TRBJ1-4
TGTGCCAGCAGTGAAGCGCATCCGGGGGACACTAATGAAAAACTGTTTTTT
CASSEAHPGDTNEKLFF
>-|TRBV2|-|TRBJ2-7
TGTGCCAGCTCGAATGAAAAAGGTTACGAGCAGTACTTC
CASSNEKGYEQYF
>-|TRBV28|-|TRBJ2-3
TGTGCCAGCAGTTCCTTCGAAGCTAAGAGCACAGATACGCAGTATTTT
CASSSFEAKSTDTQYF
>-|TRBV6-5|-|TRBJ1-2
TGTGCCAGCAGTTACGGCGGACGGAGTCAAAACTATGGCTACACCTTC
CASSYGGRSQNYGYTF
>-|TRBV30|-|TRBJ2-5
TGTGCCTGGAGCGCCGGACTACCCCTGGCGGAGACCCAGTACTTC
CAWSAGLPLAETQYF
>-|TRBV7-9|-|TRBJ2-2
TGTGCCAGCAGCTGGGGTGTCGACACCGGGGAGCTGTTTTTT
CASSWGVDTGELFF
>-|TRBV19|TRBD1|TRBJ1-1
TGTGCCAGTCACGCCGGGACAGTGAACACTGAAGCTTTCTTT
CASHAGTVNTEAFF
>-|TRBV4-3|TRBD1|TRBJ1-2
TGCGCCAGCAGCCAAGATGTGGGACAGGGGATCGGTGGCTACACCTTC
CASSQDVGQGIGGYTF
>-|TRBV19|TRBD1|TRBJ1-1
TGTGCCAGTAGTGGACAGGGGGCGGGCACTGAAGCTTTCTTT
CASSGQGAGTEAFF
>-|TRBV27|-|TRBJ2-7
TGTGCCAGCAGCCTAAAGGGGGGTAGGACCTGGAACGAGCAGTACTTC
CASSLKGGRTWNEQYF
>-|TRBV19|TRBD2|TRBJ2-1
TGTGCCAGTAGTATGGGTCCTAGCGGGGGGGCCGCCAATGAGCAGTTCTTC
CASSMGPSGGAANEQFF
>once|TRBV19|-|TRBJ1-2
TGTGCCAGTAGTATAGACCCTCTTATCAGGGCCACTGGTGGCTACACCTTC
CASSIDPLIRATGGYTF
>-|TRBV18|-|TRBJ2-2
TGTGCCAGCTCCCCCCGCGAGGGTGCTGAGGCCGGGGAGCTGTTTTTT
CASSPREGAEAGELFF
>-|TRBV7-8|TRBD1|TRBJ1-2
TGTGCCAGCAGCCCCCGACAGGGGGCCGCTAACTATGGCTACACCTTC
CASSPRQGAANYGYTF
>-|TRBV10-3|TRBD1|TRBJ2-7
TGTGCCATCAGGAAGGGACAGGGGGAATACGAGCAGTACTTC
CAIRKGQGEYEQYF
>-|TRBV18|-|TRBJ2-1
TGTGCCAGCTCACCGCTCGTGGGGGGCGCGACCTCCTACAATGAGCAGTTCTTC
CASSPLVGGATSYNEQFF
>-|TRBV27|-|TRBJ1-5
TGTGCCAGCAGTTTCTCGGGGGGCCCGAGTCAGCCCCAGCATTTT
CASSFSGGPSQPQHF
>few|TRBV7-9|-|TRBJ1-1
TGTGCCAGCAGTTCCCGGCGCGATGAAGCTTTCTTT
CASSSRRDEAFF
>-|TRBV11-3|-|TRBJ2-1
TGTGCCAGCAGCTTAGAAGGGGATAGCTCCTACAATGAGCAGTTCTTC
CASSLEGDSSYNEQFF
>-|TRBV18|-|TRBJ2-7
TGTGCCAGCTCACCGAGCGACTGGCTTTGGACGACGGGAGACTACGAGCAGTACTTC
CASSPSDWLWTTGDYEQYF
>-|TRBV11-2|-|TRBJ1-3
TGTGCCAGCAGCCTAGACACGGGGGGCTCTGGAAACACCATATATTTT
CASSLDTGGSGNTIYF
>-|TRBV14|-|TRBJ2-4
TGTGCCAGCAGCCAGAGGCTCTCCGTGACACCGGCCAAAAACATTCAGTACTTC
CASSQRLSVTPAKNIQYF
>-|TRBV12-5|-|TRBJ2-5
TGTGCTAGTGGTTCCTCAGGAACTAGCTCGGAGACCCAGTACTTC
CASGSSGTSSETQYF
>once|TRBV19|-|TRBJ2-3
TGTGCCAGTAGTAACGTGGCAGATACGCAGTATTTT
CASSNVADTQYF
>once|TRBV15|-|TRBJ1-1
TGTGCCACCAGCCTCCCCATGTCCTTGAACACTGAAGCTTTCTTT
CATSLPMSLNTEAFF